The rows below give T cell receptor beta chains drawn from one sample of a study of blood T cell repertoires in COVID-19. Produced via immunoSEQ multiplex PCR; TCRdb's table is partial and in-frame only. The table records 25,000 to 30,000 clones, around 84% of them present only once. What was sequenced was peripheral blood. The receptor source for this set is a human donor in a cohort sampled during active COVID-19. The donor label of this sample is uncertain. The CDR3 runs from the conserved cysteine through the conserved F or W. D genes are given only for firm matches. Some rows mark clone size as missing; the rest say once, few, many or name a class of expanded clone.

v_gene,len,d_gene,j_gene,abundance,CDR3aa,CDR3nt
TRBV11-2,16,.,TRBJ2-3,.,CASSLGSDRLTDTQYF,TGTGCCAGCAGCTTAGGGTCGGACAGACTTACAGATACGCAGTATTTT
TRBV7-4,16,.,TRBJ1-1,.,CASSSRQCRIEYCAFF,TGTGCCAGCAGCTCCCGACAGTGTCGGATTGAGTATTGTGCTTTCTTT
TRBV11-2,16,.,TRBJ1-3,.,CASSPWGSSSGNTIYF,TGTGCCAGCAGCCCTTGGGGCTCGAGCTCTGGAAACACCATATATTTT
TRBV5-4,18,TRBD2,TRBJ2-1,.,CASSLAGSSGSAYNEQFF,TGTGCCAGCAGCTTGGCCGGTTCTAGCGGGAGCGCCTACAATGAGCAGTTCTTC
TRBV28,11,.,TRBJ1-2,.,CASGQPYGYTF,TGTGCCAGTGGACAGCCCTATGGCTACACCTTC
TRBV10-1,15,.,TRBJ2-3,once,CASSESVGATDTQYF,TGCGCCAGCAGTGAGTCGGTGGGAGCCACAGATACGCAGTATTTT
TRBV21-1,15,.,TRBJ2-3,.,CASSEDRGGPDTQYF,TGTGCCAGCAGCGAGGACAGGGGAGGTCCAGATACGCAGTATTTT
TRBV5-1,13,TRBD1,TRBJ2-1,.,CASSPGTGDEQFF,TGCGCCAGCAGTCCCGGGACAGGGGATGAGCAGTTCTTC
TRBV7-9,16,TRBD1,TRBJ2-2,.,CASSPPGQGHTGELFF,TGTGCCAGCAGCCCACCGGGACAGGGTCACACCGGGGAGCTGTTTTTT
TRBV7-2,15,TRBD1,TRBJ1-6,.,CASSLRGQTNSPLHF,TGTGCCAGCAGCTTAAGGGGACAGACTAATTCACCCCTCCACTTT
TRBV5-1,14,TRBD1,TRBJ2-7,.,CASSLTGGPYEQYF,TGCGCCAGCAGCCTGACAGGGGGCCCCTACGAGCAGTACTTC
TRBV4-2,16,TRBD2,TRBJ2-7,few,CASSQGPSGSGYEQYF,TGTGCCAGCAGCCAGGGACCTAGCGGGAGCGGGTACGAGCAGTACTTC
TRBV12-3/TRBV12-4,13,.,TRBJ1-2,.,CASSPQGIYVYTF,TGTGCCAGCAGCCCCCAGGGGATATATGTCTACACCTTC
TRBV2,14,.,TRBJ1-1,.,CASRRERVNTEAFF,TGTGCCAGCAGGAGAGAGCGGGTGAACACTGAAGCTTTCTTT
TRBV7-9,14,TRBD1,TRBJ2-3,few,CASSGTGSTDTQYF,TGTGCCAGCAGCGGGACAGGGAGCACAGATACGCAGTATTTT
TRBV2,23,TRBD2,TRBJ2-2,.,CASSLHQGQGIAGGPARHRGAVF,TGTGCCAGCAGTCTCCACCAAGGACAGGGGATAGCGGGAGGGCCGGCGAGGCACCGGGGAGCTGTTTTT
TRBV2,15,TRBD2,TRBJ2-3,.,CASSEEGVGGDTQYF,TGTGCCAGCAGTGAAGAGGGCGTGGGGGGGGATACGCAGTATTTT
TRBV30,15,.,TRBJ2-3,.,CAWSTRGARTDTQYF,TGTGCCTGGAGTACCCGGGGAGCACGCACAGATACGCAGTATTTT
TRBV5-5,13,.,TRBJ2-5,once,CASSPRQQETQYF,TGTGCCAGCAGCCCGAGACAGCAAGAGACCCAGTACTTC
TRBV5-1,14,.,TRBJ2-1,.,CASSGPGGGGEQFF,TGCGCCAGCAGCGGCCCCGGGGGTGGCGGAGAGCAGTTCTTC
TRBV6-2/TRBV6-3,17,TRBD1,TRBJ1-4,.,CASSYSKKGQGAEKLFF,TGTGCCAGCAGTTACTCTAAAAAAGGACAGGGGGCTGAAAAACTGTTTTTT
TRBV5-1,17,TRBD1,TRBJ1-2,.,CASSLAGDRAGNYGYTF,TGCGCCAGCAGCTTGGCCGGGGACAGGGCGGGTAACTATGGCTACACCTTC
TRBV9,14,.,TRBJ2-1,once,CASSVAEAYNEQFF,TGTGCCAGCAGCGTAGCTGAAGCTTACAATGAGCAGTTCTTC
TRBV28,14,.,TRBJ2-7,.,CASSLPLFPYEQYF,TGTGCCAGCAGTTTACCCCTTTTCCCCTACGAGCAGTACTTC
TRBV2,13,TRBD2,TRBJ2-5,.,CASSAGGVETQYF,TGTGCCAGCAGTGCGGGGGGGGTAGAGACCCAGTACTTC
TRBV5-1,15,.,TRBJ1-3,.,CASRPTGASGNTIYF,TGCGCCAGCAGACCTACAGGCGCCTCTGGAAACACCATATATTTT
TRBV5-6,16,TRBD1,TRBJ2-2,.,CASSLGTGGVTGELFF,TGTGCCAGCAGCTTGGGGACAGGGGGCGTCACCGGGGAGCTGTTTTTT
TRBV6-5,14,TRBD1,TRBJ2-2,.,CASSRGQGTGELFF,TGTGCCAGCAGCCGGGGACAGGGCACCGGGGAGCTGTTTTTT
TRBV28,15,TRBD2,TRBJ2-7,.,CASSPSLAESYEQYF,TGTGCCAGCAGCCCCTCTCTAGCGGAGAGCTACGAGCAGTACTTC
TRBV5-4,14,TRBD1,TRBJ1-2,.,CASSTRQGTYGYTF,TGTGCCAGCAGCACCCGACAGGGAACCTATGGCTACACCTTC
TRBV7-2,14,.,TRBJ2-1,few,CASSLASVANEQFF,TGTGCCAGCAGCCTAGCATCGGTCGCCAATGAGCAGTTCTTC
TRBV7-9,12,.,TRBJ2-7,.,CASSGGVGEQYF,TGTGCCAGCAGCGGAGGGGTAGGCGAGCAGTACTTC
TRBV2,15,TRBD2,TRBJ2-4,.,CASSQSGGAKNIQYF,TGTGCCAGCAGTCAAAGCGGGGGAGCCAAAAACATTCAGTACTTC
TRBV12-1,22,.,TRBJ2-7,once,CASSFYESQGTRAGIAAYEQYF,TGTGCCAGCAGCTTTTATGAGAGCCAGGGGACTAGAGCCGGGATAGCAGCCTACGAGCAGTACTTC
TRBV2,13,.,TRBJ1-1,.,CASSEQGSTEAFF,TGTGCCAGCAGTGAACAGGGGAGTACTGAAGCTTTCTTT
TRBV5-3,15,TRBD1,TRBJ2-2,.,CARSYRGANTGELFF,TGTGCCAGAAGCTACAGGGGAGCGAACACCGGGGAGCTGTTTTTT
TRBV7-8,16,TRBD2,TRBJ2-5,.,CASSLGGTFGVETQYF,TGTGCCAGCAGCTTGGGGGGGACCTTTGGGGTAGAGACCCAGTACTTC
TRBV10-3,12,.,TRBJ1-1,.,CASWGRNGEAFF,TGTGCATCGTGGGGGCGAAATGGTGAAGCTTTCTTT
TRBV5-6,14,.,TRBJ1-6,.,CASSLIGQRLPLHF,TGTGCCAGCAGCTTAATCGGACAGAGGCTACCCCTCCACTTT
TRBV6-5,15,TRBD1,TRBJ1-2,.,CASSQDRRQLYGYTF,TGTGCCAGCAGCCAGGACAGGAGACAACTCTATGGCTACACCTTC
TRBV4-1,18,.,TRBJ1-1,.,CASSQRTVKSHLNTEAFF,TGCGCCAGCAGCCAAAGGACAGTTAAATCTCACTTAAACACTGAAGCTTTCTTT
TRBV7-9,16,TRBD1,TRBJ1-4,.,CASSLASGTANEKMFF,TGTGCCAGCAGCTTAGCGAGTGGGACAGCAAATGAAAAGATGTTTTTT
TRBV2,14,TRBD2,TRBJ2-1,.,CASQTSGRNNEQFF,TGTGCCAGCCAGACTAGCGGGAGAAACAATGAGCAGTTCTTC